These 13 T cell receptor beta chains originate from one sample sequenced in a study of T cell responses to AZD1222 COVID-19 vaccine. TCRdb keeps only in-frame clones here, not all; method: immunoSEQ multiplex PCR. Of around 150,000 clones listed, approximately 88% are singletons. Source: peripheral blood, taken 28 days after the second AZD1222 dose. These receptors were taken from an adult who received the AZD1222 COVID-19 vaccine.

This chain joins TRBV30 and TRBJ2-3; TRBD1 agrees at 11 bases. The CDR3 length is 14 residues. Germline lookup yields CDR1 GTSNPN and CDR2 SVGIG (reference sequence). Trimming at V came to 2 bases and at J to 3 bases, leaving 1 base not matched to a gene. The CDR3 DNA follows: TGTGCCTGGAGTTGGGACAGGGGGACAGATACGCAGTATTTT. Protein sequence: CAWSWDRGTDTQYF.

The V gene is TRBV12-3 or TRBV12-4, the J gene TRBJ1-6, with a tentative D call TRBD1 (6 bases). This CDR3 is 13 amino acids long. Trimming removed 5 bases at V and 14 bases at J, with 16 bases between. The CDR3 is CASSLQTGSALHF. The CDR3 DNA reads TGTGCCAGCAGTCTTCAAACAGGGAGCGCCCTCCACTTT.

This clone was seen once. The gene calls are TRBV14 and TRBJ1-3; D call uncertain. The ends were cut back, 3 bases at V and 6 bases at J, with 9 bases in the middle. CDR3 length: 13 amino acids. In germline, CDR1 is SGHDN, CDR2 FVKESK. CDR3 DNA: TGTGCCAGCAGCCACCGACGTCCAAACACCATATATTTT. Its translation: CASSHRRPNTIYF. The complete variable domain, with remaining parts taken from reference TRBV14 and TRBJ1-3, reads EAGVTQFPSHSVIEKGQTVTLRCDPISGHDNLYWYRRVMGKEIKFLLHFVKESKQDESGMPNNRFLAERTGGTYSTLKVQPAELEDSGVYFCASSHRRPNTIYFGEGSWLTVV.

CDR3 nucleotide sequence: TGTGCCAGCAGCTTAGCGCCTGGGCAGGGAGGGTTCGGGGGTCAGCCCCAGCATTTT. It encodes CASSLAPGQGGFGGQPQHF. The V call is TRBV7-6, the J call TRBJ1-5; perhaps TRBD1 as D (5 bases). Trimming shortened V by 0 bases and J by 6 bases, and 24 bases separated the two germline ends. The CDR3 loop spans 19 amino acids. The germline V gene encodes CDR1 SGHVS and CDR2 FNYEAQ.

V and J are TRBV6-5 and TRBJ1-5, with D possibly being TRBD1 (6 bases). Germline CDR1 reads MNHEY; CDR2 reads SVGAGI. V lost 7 bases and J 4 bases, leaving 14 bases between the germline ends. The CDR3 has 14 residues. In DNA, the CDR3 is TGTGCCAGCAATATGGGGGCCCCAAATCAGCCCCAGCATTTT. Its protein is CASNMGAPNQPQHF.

The V call is TRBV29-1, the J call TRBJ1-1; 12 bases are shared with TRBD1. The CDR3 runs 13 residues. Germline V gene sequence: CDR1 SQVTM, CDR2 ANQGSEA. V was clipped by 7 bases and J by 3 bases; unmatched bases: 3. CDR3 protein: CSGGDRGHTEAFF. Written as DNA, the CDR3 is TGCAGCGGAGGGGACAGGGGGCACACTGAAGCTTTCTTT. The whole variable domain, remainder taken from reference TRBV29-1 and TRBJ1-1, is SAVISQKPSRDICQRGTSLTIQCQVDSQVTMMFWYRQQPGQSLTLIATANQGSEATYESGFVIDKFPISRPNLTFSTLTVSNMSPEDSSIYLCSGGDRGHTEAFFGQGTRLTVV.

The chain carries TRBV15 and TRBJ1-5; 7 bases match TRBD1. CDR3 length equals 14 residues. Germline V gene data show CDR1 as LNHNV and CDR2 as YYDKDF (reference sequence). The V and J ends lost 1 base and 6 bases, in that order; junction bases with no gene match: 3. In nucleotides, the CDR3 is TGTGCCACCAGCAGAGGACAGGGTCGTCAGCCCCAGCATTTT. Its protein is CATSRGQGRQPQHF. Filled out from reference TRBV15 and TRBJ1-5, the complete variable domain reads DAMVIQNPRYQVTQFGKPVTLSCSQTLNHNVMYWYQQKSSQAPKLLFHYYDKDFNNEADTPDNFQSRRPNTSFCFLDIRSPGLGDTAMYLCATSRGQGRQPQHFGDGTRLSIL.

The genes are TRBV3-1 (or the pseudogene TRBV3-2) and TRBJ1-1; D not resolved. The V end was cut by 4 bases, the J end by 5 bases, with 11 bases between. CDR1 and CDR2 from the germline V gene are LGHDT and YNNKEL (reference sequence). The length of the CDR3 is 13 residues. In DNA, the CDR3 is TGTGCCAGCAGCCGCGGGCCAATTACTGAAGCTTTCTTT. It translates to CASSRGPITEAFF.

V is TRBV5-6 and J is TRBJ1-1; D is unresolved. V lost 0 bases to trimming and J lost 12 bases, with 9 bases between them. CDR1 and CDR2 from the germline V gene are SGHDT and YYEEEE. The CDR3 contains 11 residues. The CDR3 bases are TGTGCCAGCAGCTTGGCTGAGGGCACTTTCTTT. Translated: CASSLAEGTFF.

The V call is TRBV19, the J call TRBJ1-1; TRBD1 is a possible D gene (6 bases). CDR1 is LNHDA, CDR2 SQIVND, per germline (reference sequence). This CDR3 is 14 amino acids long. Trimming removed 6 bases at V and 0 bases at J, with 11 bases between. The CDR3 here is CASSPGVMNTEAFF. The CDR3 region has the DNA TGTGCCAGTAGCCCAGGGGTCATGAACACTGAAGCTTTCTTT.

V usage is TRBV27 and J usage is TRBJ1-5; D is uncertain. V was clipped by 0 bases and J by 6 bases, with 9 bases between them. Germline CDR1 reads MNHEY; CDR2 reads SMNVEV (reference sequence). CDR3 length: 14 residues. The CDR3 nucleotides are TGTGCCAGCAGTTTATCAAGGGAGACTCAGCCCCAGCATTTT. This sequence encodes CASSLSRETQPQHF.

The J gene is TRBJ1-2, the V gene TRBV3-1 (or the pseudogene TRBV3-2); D not resolved. The CDR3 is 15 amino acids. Deletions cut 6 bases from V and 9 bases from J, with 23 bases between. Germline V gene sequence: CDR1 LGHDT, CDR2 YNNKEL (reference sequence). Here the CDR3 reads CASSPSTVSGTRYTF. CDR3 nucleotide sequence: TGTGCCAGCAGTCCCTCCACTGTAAGTGGTACGCGCTACACCTTC.

The chain joins TRBV5-1 to TRBJ1-1; D is possibly TRBD1 (5 bases). V gave up 0 bases and J gave up 6 bases, with 18 bases separating them. The CDR3 is 16 amino acids. Germline lookup yields CDR1 SGHRS and CDR2 YFSETQ. CDR3 DNA: TGCGCCAGCAGCTTGGGGCAGGGTCTCGCGTTGCCTGAAGCTTTCTTT. It is translated as CASSLGQGLALPEAFF.